Listed here is a single T cell receptor (beta chain). Its antigen is not known. These data come from a study of long-term antiretroviral therapy in people with HIV. Findings and caveats of the study: ART adherence, viral resistance and therapy changes were not recorded. HIV repertoire CDR3 lengths ranged less widely than those of controls. Clones showing expansion before ART dominated the repertoire at all time points.

Germline V CDR1 and CDR2: MNHNS, SASEGT. The CDR3 contains 14 residues. Trimming removed 3 bases from V and 7 bases from J; junction bases left unmatched: 6. A v3.0 immunoSEQ assay was performed at survey level. Repertoires were generated with immunoSEQ multiplex PCR, while TCRdb's copy carries only in-frame clones and drops some. Of roughly 18,000 clones in the sample, 91% were seen once. The source of this sequence is a man in his forties or fifties with HIV. The chain joins TRBV6-1 to TRBJ1-5, with 7 nucleotides matching TRBD1. This specimen was unsorted PBMCs, taken 3 years after starting antiretroviral therapy. The CDR3 DNA reads TGTGCCAGCAGTGAGGAGACAGGGTGGCAGCCCCAGCATTTT. It codes for CASSEETGWQPQHF.